These T cell receptor beta chains were read from a single sample in a study of blood T cell repertoires in COVID-19. Sequenced by immunoSEQ multiplex PCR; TCRdb stores in-frame clones only, minus some. The sample holds more than 65,000 clones; 85% to 90% are singletons and the top ten take under 6%. Specimen: peripheral blood. The receptors stem from a man older than 75 with acute or convalescent COVID-19. CDR3s include the opening cysteine and the closing phenylalanine or tryptophan. D genes are given only for firm matches. Clone sizes are given selectively: once, few, many, or a class where the clone is expanded.

>NA|TRBV19|11|NA|TRBJ1-1
CARWRGPEAFF
TGTGCCAGATGGAGGGGTCCTGAAGCTTTCTTT
>once|TRBV6-6|13|NA|TRBJ2-7
CASIGRGVHEQYF
TGTGCCAGCATCGGCAGGGGGGTCCACGAGCAGTACTTC
>NA|TRBV19|15|TRBD1|TRBJ2-7
CASSRAGTGVGEQYF
TGTGCCAGTAGTCGCGCCGGGACAGGGGTGGGCGAGCAGTACTTC
>NA|TRBV19|15|NA|TRBJ1-5
CASSIVGGDNQPQHF
TGTGCCAGTAGTATAGTAGGTGGAGACAATCAGCCCCAGCATTTT
>NA|TRBV19|18|TRBD1|TRBJ1-5
CASSPRQGTIPSNQPQHF
TGTGCCAGTAGTCCCCGACAGGGGACCATTCCAAGCAATCAGCCCCAGCATTTT
>NA|TRBV3-1/TRBV3-2|14|NA|TRBJ1-2
CASSQGGGIYGYTF
TGTGCCAGCAGCCAAGGAGGCGGAATCTATGGCTACACCTTC
>once|TRBV7-2|13|NA|TRBJ2-3
CASSRRAGDTQYF
TGTGCCAGCAGCCGGCGGGCGGGAGATACGCAGTATTTT
>NA|TRBV11-2|15|NA|TRBJ2-1
CASSLGRASYNEQFF
TGTGCCAGCAGCTTAGGGCGGGCAAGCTACAATGAGCAGTTCTTC
>NA|TRBV6-5|15|NA|TRBJ1-2
CASRSYGRGKLGYTF
TGTGCCAGCAGATCCTACGGCAGGGGAAAGCTCGGCTACACCTTC
>NA|TRBV19|19|TRBD1|TRBJ2-4
CASSMGTGDLILAKNIQYF
TGTGCCAGTAGTATGGGAACAGGGGACCTTATCCTAGCCAAAAACATTCAGTACTTC
>NA|TRBV5-4|16|TRBD2|TRBJ2-1
CASSPAGTSGYNEQFF
TGTGCCAGCAGCCCCGCCGGGACTAGCGGTTACAATGAGCAGTTCTTC
>NA|TRBV28|14|TRBD1|TRBJ2-5
CASSSSDRGETQYF
TGTGCCAGCAGTTCGTCGGACAGGGGGGAGACCCAGTACTTC
>NA|TRBV18|15|NA|TRBJ2-7
CASSPVSSGSYEQYF
TGTGCCAGCTCACCAGTCTCTTCGGGCTCCTACGAGCAGTACTTC
>NA|TRBV5-4|17|TRBD2|TRBJ2-3
CASSPELAGPSTDTQYF
TGTGCCAGCAGCCCCGAATTAGCGGGGCCCAGCACAGATACGCAGTATTTT
>NA|TRBV3-1/TRBV3-2|16|TRBD2|TRBJ2-1
CASSQVPAGGPNEQFF
TGTGCCAGCAGCCAAGTACCAGCGGGAGGGCCGAATGAGCAGTTCTTC
>NA|TRBV29-1|14|NA|TRBJ1-1
CSVEDRGLYTEAFF
TGCAGCGTTGAAGACAGAGGCTTGTACACTGAAGCTTTCTTT
>NA|TRBV5-1|14|TRBD2|TRBJ2-7
CASSWTSQSYEQYF
TGCGCCAGCAGCTGGACTAGCCAATCTTACGAGCAGTACTTC
>NA|TRBV6-2/TRBV6-3|16|TRBD1|TRBJ1-2
CASSYMGRQGNYGYTF
TGTGCCAGCAGTTATATGGGAAGACAGGGTAACTATGGCTACACCTTC
>NA|TRBV18|16|TRBD1|TRBJ1-6
CASSPGQGARNSPLHF
TGTGCCAGCTCACCGGGACAGGGGGCGCGGAATTCACCCCTCCACTTT
>NA|TRBV5-4|17|TRBD2|TRBJ2-3
CASSLDSFAGGADTQYF
TGTGCCAGCAGCTTGGATTCGTTCGCGGGAGGGGCCGATACGCAGTATTTT
>once|TRBV5-4|14|TRBD1|TRBJ2-7
CASSLRDSGYEQYF
TGTGCCAGCAGCCTCAGGGACAGTGGCTACGAGCAGTACTTC
>NA|TRBV7-9|12|NA|TRBJ2-7
CATRGKGYEQYF
TGTGCCACAAGGGGGAAGGGCTACGAGCAGTACTTC
>NA|TRBV9|16|TRBD2|TRBJ2-5
CASSPRVAGGQETQYF
TGTGCCAGCAGCCCTAGGGTAGCGGGGGGGCAGGAGACCCAGTACTTC
>once|TRBV7-2|15|TRBD1|TRBJ2-7
CASSFTGDSTREQYF
TGTGCCAGCAGCTTTACAGGGGATTCTACCCGCGAGCAGTACTTC
>few|TRBV19|19|NA|TRBJ2-7
CASSINPILGTPRPYEQYF
TGTGCCAGTAGTATAAACCCTATCCTCGGGACTCCTCGACCCTACGAGCAGTACTTC
>NA|TRBV5-1|17|TRBD1|TRBJ1-4
CASSLRTGGLTNEKLFF
TGCGCCAGCAGCTTGCGAACAGGGGGCCTGACTAATGAAAAACTGTTTTTT